The source of this T cell receptor beta chain is a study of memory CD4+ T cells and cytomegalovirus serostatus. The data were produced by immunoSEQ multiplex PCR, yet TCRdb's version contains in-frame clones alone and is incomplete. The table has about 52,000 clones, around four fifths seen once; the top ten hold less than 2.5%. CDR1 is SGHAT and CDR2 is FQNNGV in the germline V gene. J gave up 0 bases and V 4 bases, and 3 bases lay outside the gene matches. The CDR3 spans 15 residues. Single viable CD3+CD4+CD8-CD45RO+ cells were sorted as the memory CD4+ T cells. This clonotype was obtained from an adult in good health and CMV-seropositive. Sequenced sample: memory CD4+ T cells from blood. The V and J genes are TRBV11-2 and TRBJ1-3; 7 positions match TRBD1. CDR3 bases: TGTGCCAGCAGCTCGGGACAGAGCTCTGGAAACACCATATATTTT. This sequence encodes CASSSGQSSGNTIYF.